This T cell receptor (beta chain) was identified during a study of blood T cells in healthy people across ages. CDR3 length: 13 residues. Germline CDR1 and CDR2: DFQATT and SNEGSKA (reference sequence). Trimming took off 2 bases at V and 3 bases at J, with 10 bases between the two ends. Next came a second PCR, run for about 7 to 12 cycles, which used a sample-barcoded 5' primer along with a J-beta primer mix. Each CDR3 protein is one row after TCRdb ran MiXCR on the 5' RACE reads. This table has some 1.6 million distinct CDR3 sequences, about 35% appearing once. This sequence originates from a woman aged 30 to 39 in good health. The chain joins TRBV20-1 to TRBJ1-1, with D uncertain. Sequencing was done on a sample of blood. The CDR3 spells CSARRAGYTEAFF. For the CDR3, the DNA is TGCAGTGCTAGACGGGCGGGGTACACTGAAGCTTTCTTT.